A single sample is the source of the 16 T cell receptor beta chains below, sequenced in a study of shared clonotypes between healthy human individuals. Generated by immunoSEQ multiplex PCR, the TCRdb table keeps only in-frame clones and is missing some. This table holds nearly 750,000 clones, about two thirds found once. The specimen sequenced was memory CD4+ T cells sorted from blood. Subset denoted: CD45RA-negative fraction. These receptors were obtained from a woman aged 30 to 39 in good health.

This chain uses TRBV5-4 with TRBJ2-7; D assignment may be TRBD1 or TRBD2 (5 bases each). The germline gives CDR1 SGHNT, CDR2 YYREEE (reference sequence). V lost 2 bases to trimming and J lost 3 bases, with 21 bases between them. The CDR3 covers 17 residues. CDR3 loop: CASSLRPGREAFYEQYF. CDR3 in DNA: TGTGCCAGCAGCTTACGACCGGGGCGAGAAGCGTTCTACGAGCAGTACTTC.

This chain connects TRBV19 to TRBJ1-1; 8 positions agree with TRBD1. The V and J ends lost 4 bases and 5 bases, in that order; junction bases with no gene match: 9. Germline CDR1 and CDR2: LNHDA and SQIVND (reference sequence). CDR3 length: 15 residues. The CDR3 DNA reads TGTGCCAGTAGTACCAGGGGGCACCGGGGGACTGAAGCTTTCTTT. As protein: CASSTRGHRGTEAFF.

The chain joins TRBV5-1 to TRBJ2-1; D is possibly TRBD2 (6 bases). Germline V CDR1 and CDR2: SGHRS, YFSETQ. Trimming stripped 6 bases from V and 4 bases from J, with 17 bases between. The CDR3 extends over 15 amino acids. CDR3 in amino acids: CASTGTGTGYNEQFF. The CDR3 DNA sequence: TGCGCCAGCACAGGGACCGGGACTGGTTACAATGAGCAGTTCTTC.

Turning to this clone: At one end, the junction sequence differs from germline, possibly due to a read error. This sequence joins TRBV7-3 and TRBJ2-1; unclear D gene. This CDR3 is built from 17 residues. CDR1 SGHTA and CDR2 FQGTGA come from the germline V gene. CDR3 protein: CASSQVDLGISYNEQFF. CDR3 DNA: TGCGCCAGCAGCCAAGTCGACCTTGGGATCTCCTACAATGAGCAGTTCTTC.

CDR3 protein: CASSPGERAYGYTF. The CDR3 DNA sequence: TGTGCCAGCTCACCAGGGGAACGGGCCTATGGCTACACCTTC. The chain combines TRBV18 with TRBJ1-2; D remains unclear. Germline lookup yields CDR1 KGHSH and CDR2 LQKENI. The CDR3 runs 14 residues. V lost 2 bases and J 4 bases, leaving 11 bases between the germline ends.

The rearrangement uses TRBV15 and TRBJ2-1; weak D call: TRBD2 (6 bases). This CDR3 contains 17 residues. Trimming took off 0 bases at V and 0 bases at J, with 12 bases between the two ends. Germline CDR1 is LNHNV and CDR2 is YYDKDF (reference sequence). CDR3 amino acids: CATSRDYDGSSYNEQFF. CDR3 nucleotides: TGTGCCACCAGCAGAGATTATGACGGGAGCTCCTACAATGAGCAGTTCTTC.

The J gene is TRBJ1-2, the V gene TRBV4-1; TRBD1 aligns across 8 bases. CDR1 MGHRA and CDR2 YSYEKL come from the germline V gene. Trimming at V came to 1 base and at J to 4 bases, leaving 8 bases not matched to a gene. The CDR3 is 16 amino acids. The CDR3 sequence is CASSQGRQGTIYGYTF. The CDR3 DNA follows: TGCGCCAGCAGCCAAGGGCGACAGGGGACGATCTATGGCTACACCTTC.

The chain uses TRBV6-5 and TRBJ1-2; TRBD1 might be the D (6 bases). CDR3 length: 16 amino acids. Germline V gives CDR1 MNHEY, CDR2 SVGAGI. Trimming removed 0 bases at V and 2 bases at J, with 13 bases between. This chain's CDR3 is CASSYSMGQTNYGYTF. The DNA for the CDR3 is TGTGCCAGCAGTTACTCGATGGGACAAACCAACTATGGCTACACCTTC.

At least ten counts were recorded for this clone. The CDR3 DNA follows: TGTGCCAGCAGATATGACCCGACAGGGGGGTATGGCTACACCTTC. The encoded protein is CASRYDPTGGYGYTF. The gene calls are TRBV6-6 and TRBJ1-2; 9 bases are shared with TRBD1. The CDR3 totals 15 residues. The germline gives CDR1 MNHNY, CDR2 SVGAGI (reference sequence). With 6 bases clipped from V and 5 bases from J, the junction kept 10 bases outside the gene matches.

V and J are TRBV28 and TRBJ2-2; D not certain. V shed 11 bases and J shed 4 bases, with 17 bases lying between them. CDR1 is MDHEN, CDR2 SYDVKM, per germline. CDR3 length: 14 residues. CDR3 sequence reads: CAARRSHATGELFF. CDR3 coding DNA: TGTGCCGCCAGAAGGAGCCACGCCACCGGGGAGCTGTTTTTT.

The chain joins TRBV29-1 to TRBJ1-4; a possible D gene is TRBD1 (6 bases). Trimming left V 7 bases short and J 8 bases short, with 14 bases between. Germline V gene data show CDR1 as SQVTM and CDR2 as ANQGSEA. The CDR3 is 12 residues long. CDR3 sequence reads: CSAAGAGEKLFF. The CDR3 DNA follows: TGCAGCGCAGCAGGGGCGGGAGAAAAACTGTTTTTT. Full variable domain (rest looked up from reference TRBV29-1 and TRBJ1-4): SAVISQKPSRDICQRGTSLTIQCQVDSQVTMMFWYRQQPGQSLTLIATANQGSEATYESGFVIDKFPISRPNLTFSTLTVSNMSPEDSSIYLCSAAGAGEKLFFGSGTQLSVL.

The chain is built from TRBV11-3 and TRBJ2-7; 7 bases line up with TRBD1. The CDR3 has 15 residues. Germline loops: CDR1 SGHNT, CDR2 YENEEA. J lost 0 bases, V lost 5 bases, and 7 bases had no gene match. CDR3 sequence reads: CASSPRRDSSYEQYF. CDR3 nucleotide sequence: TGTGCCAGCAGCCCACGCAGGGACAGCTCCTACGAGCAGTACTTC.

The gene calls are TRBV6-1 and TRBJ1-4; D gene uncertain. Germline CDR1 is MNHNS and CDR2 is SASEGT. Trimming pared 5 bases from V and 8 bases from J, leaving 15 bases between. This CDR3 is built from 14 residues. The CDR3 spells CASSYHLSEEKLFF. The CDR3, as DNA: TGTGCCAGCAGTTATCACCTGTCCGAAGAAAAACTGTTTTTT.

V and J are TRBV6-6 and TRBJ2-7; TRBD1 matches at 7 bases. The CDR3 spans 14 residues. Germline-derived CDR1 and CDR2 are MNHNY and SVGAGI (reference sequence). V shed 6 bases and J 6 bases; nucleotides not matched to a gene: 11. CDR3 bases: TGTGCCAGCAGCCTATATCCGACAGGGCTCGAGCAGTACTTC. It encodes CASSLYPTGLEQYF.

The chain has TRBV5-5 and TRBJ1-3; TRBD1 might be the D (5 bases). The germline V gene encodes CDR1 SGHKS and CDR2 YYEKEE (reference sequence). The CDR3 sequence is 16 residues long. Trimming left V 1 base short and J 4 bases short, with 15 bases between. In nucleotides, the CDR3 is TGTGCCAGCAGCTTGTTCGTCGGGGGATCAGGAAACACCATATATTTT. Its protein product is CASSLFVGGSGNTIYF.

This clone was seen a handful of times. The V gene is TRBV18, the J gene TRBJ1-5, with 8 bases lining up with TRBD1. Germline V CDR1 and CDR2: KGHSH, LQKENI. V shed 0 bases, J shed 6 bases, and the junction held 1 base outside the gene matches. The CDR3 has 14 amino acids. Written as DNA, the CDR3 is TGTGCCAGCTCACCACCGGACAGGGTTCAGCCCCAGCATTTT. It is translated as CASSPPDRVQPQHF. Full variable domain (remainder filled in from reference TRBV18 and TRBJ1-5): NAGVMQNPRHLVRRRGQEARLRCSPMKGHSHVYWYRQLPEEGLKFMVYLQKENIIDESGMPKERFSAEFPKEGPSILRIQQVVRGDSAAYFCASSPPDRVQPQHFGDGTRLSIL.